The clone carrying this T cell receptor (beta chain) has more than one count but fewer than ten. The germline V gene has CDR1 SGHRS and CDR2 YFSETQ. Trimming left V 1 base short and J 0 bases short, with 10 bases between. The CDR3 length is 15 residues. The data originate from a study of T-cell memory formation after mild COVID-19. TCRdb used MiXCR to reprocess the 5' RACE reads, holding one entry per CDR3 protein. The repertoire holds more than 400,000 distinct CDR3 sequences, about 18% seen once, with around an eighth in the top ten. Sequenced sample: PBMCs or a T cell subset sorted from them (not recorded which). The receptor was isolated from an adult woman who had mild COVID-19 (a few samples of this study predate the infection). Cell type and time point are not known. The V gene is TRBV5-1, the J gene TRBJ1-1; D is uncertain. The CDR3 spells CASSLTVTMNTEAFF. Here the CDR3 DNA reads TGCGCCAGCAGCTTGACAGTAACTATGAACACTGAAGCTTTCTTT.